This T cell receptor (beta chain) comes out of a study of shared clonotypes between healthy human individuals (dated by TCRdb to about 2020). Regarding the study in general: The cohort included three men and a couple of women between 18 and 49 years of age. Per donor, three plates each were used for CD4 naive and CD4 memory, two for CD8 naive, and one for CD8 memory. To estimate repertoire size and how much clonotype sharing occurs between individuals, the study deeply sequenced the blood TCR repertoires of roughly 5 healthy adults. Libraries were prepared and TCR repertoires were sequenced by different laboratories using diverse techniques, in order to increase sequencing depth and limit assay-specific biases. Between about 0.9 and 8.9 billion PBMCs per donor were obtained by leukapheresis. What the work shows at the level of the full study, not this receptor alone: Even with the large sequencing depth, rarefaction of the sorted-subset datasets indicated that sequencing was incomplete. Pairwise subsampling led to the expectation that sequencing depth would affect the degree of clonotype sharing among donors. Compared with non-shared clonotypes, clonotypes shared by all four sorted-subset donors had higher generation probabilities. Across a few donors, approximately 4.6% of naive CD4, approximately 3.6% of naive CD8, roughly 2.2% of memory CD4, and over 0.35% of memory CD8 clonotypes were shared. Sampling was restricted to blood, and TCR repertoires in tissue are likely to differ from TCR repertoires in blood. The small number of donors limited the genetic and exposure-history diversity represented. Naive subsets generally had larger estimated clonotype richness than memory subsets.

CD8 naive samples were CD45RO-negative cells positively selected for CCR7, giving a CD45RA+CCR7+ population that excluded TemRA cells. Healthy HIV-negative adults with no recently reported acute infections or vaccinations were included as donors. Every donor was a Caucasian adult residing in Nashville, Tennessee, USA. After blood collection by leukapheresis, PBMCs were isolated using Ficoll-Histopaque density gradient centrifugation and then cryopreserved in the vapor phase of liquid nitrogen. Analytical flow cytometry was used to check the purity and quantity of every magnetically sorted T cell population. Genomic DNA was isolated from every sorted fraction and measured by UV absorbance on a Nanodrop 2000c. V and J are trimmed by 5 bases and 9 bases, and the gene matches miss 10 bases of the junction. Spanning cysteine to phenylalanine, the CDR3 consists of 14 amino acids. Only CDR3 DNA is held: 42 bases, read in frame from base 1. Via the germline V gene (reference sequence), CDR1 is MNHEY and CDR2 SMNVEV.

TCR CDR3 regions were amplified from genomic DNA by multiplex PCR using the deep immunoSEQ assay. Extracted genomic DNA from each cell subset was distributed evenly across all wells of several immunoSEQ 96-well plates, and each plate was treated as a replicate. Each replicate PCR for sorted subsets received roughly 0.2 ug genomic DNA, equal to roughly 30,000 T cell genomes. The purified libraries were quantified using a Qubit 3.0 fluorometer, sized with a Bioanalyzer 2100, and then quantified again using the KAPA Library Quantification kit. Every immunoSEQ 96-well plate was sequenced on a separate single-read 150-cycle Illumina NextSeq 550 flow cell. The paper's processing steps were these. Because only junctional sequences without quality scores were contained in the immunoSEQ output, filtering matching that applied to full-length reads could not be performed. Sequences were annotated with PyIR, a Python wrapper for IgBLAST v1.9, using IMGT germline references to assign V/J genes and CDR3. Reads were removed for weak V/J assignments (E-value above 1e-6), missing CDR3, stop codons, out-of-frame junctions, or ambiguous translated residues. A V3J clonotype was defined by an identical inferred V gene, J gene, and CDR3 amino acid sequence. Percentage overlap between repertoires was computed as shared unique clonotypes divided by the size of the smaller repertoire. RTK rarefaction, the Chao1 estimator, and Recon v2.1 estimates of unobserved clonotypes were used to assess repertoire richness. OLGA was used to compute generation probabilities for all TCRbeta clonotypes that the gDNA method yielded from a handful of donors. TCRdb mirrors the immuneACCESS table, restricted to in-frame sequences. Some clones are absent from its copies; in checked studies, under half trace to an unresolved V gene, and the reason for the others is unknown. V, J and clone size are taken as reported in that table, and D and trimming were inferred from the DNA itself. Here the sample has approximately 720,000 clones; 92% occur a single time. The ten largest clones capture about 24% of the sample.

Note on this clone: Its antigen remains undetermined. Base qualities were left out, and no much larger clone turns up one base away.

The sequence joins TRBV27 to TRBJ2-1; 7 bases in between match TRBD2. The sequenced material came from naive CD8+ T cells sorted from blood. Interpreted using the paper, the cell subset or site label stands for: CD45RA+CCR7+. This clonotype originated in a man in his thirties or forties in good health. CDR3 loop: CASSNAGEYSEQFF. The bases read TGTGCCAGCAGTAACGCGGGAGAATATAGTGAGCAGTTCTTC.